Here is one T cell receptor beta chain with its context. This sample is drawn from a study of T cell repertoires in cytomegalovirus infection. Across the whole study: Signatures in public TCR beta sequences pointed to both CMV infection and matching HLA type.

TCRdb reprocessed the reads with MiXCR, giving one entry per CDR3 protein. The sample includes fewer than 300,000 distinct CDR3 sequences, about a quarter of them seen just once. The sequencing input was PBMCs. This TCR was sampled from a human donor in good health (CMV status not recorded). Some clones in this sample may be carry-over from other donors' samples.

DNA for the CDR3: TGTGCCAGCGGTCGAATTGCCCTGAGCTCTGGAAACACCATATATTTT. Translation gives CASGRIALSSGNTIYF. The chain carries TRBV6-4 and TRBJ1-3; D uncertain. Trimming pared 8 bases from V and 0 bases from J, leaving 17 bases between. The CDR3 is 16 amino acids. Germline CDR1 and CDR2: MRHNA and SNTAGT.